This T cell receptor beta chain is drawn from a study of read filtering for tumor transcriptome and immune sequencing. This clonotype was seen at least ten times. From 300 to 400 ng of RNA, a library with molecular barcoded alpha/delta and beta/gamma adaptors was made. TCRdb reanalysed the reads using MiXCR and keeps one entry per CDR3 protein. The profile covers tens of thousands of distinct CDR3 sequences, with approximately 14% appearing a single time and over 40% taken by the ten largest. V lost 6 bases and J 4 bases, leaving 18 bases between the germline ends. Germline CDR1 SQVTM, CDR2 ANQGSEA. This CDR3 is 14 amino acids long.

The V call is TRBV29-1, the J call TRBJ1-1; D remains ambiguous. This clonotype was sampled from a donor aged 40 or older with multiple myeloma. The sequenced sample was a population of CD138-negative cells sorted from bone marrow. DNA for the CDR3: TGCAGCGTAACAATCGGCGGATTGGGCACTGAAGCTTTCTTT. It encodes CSVTIGGLGTEAFF.